Presented here are 15 T cell receptor beta chains from one specimen sequenced in a study of human T cells and chemical hapten exposure. TCRdb recomputed calls from the RACE reads with MiXCR, one row per CDR3 protein. Among over 75,000 distinct CDR3 sequences listed, roughly 7.6% were seen once. Time point meaning: patch test 1, 2 weeks after DPC sensitization. As to treatment: therapeutic diphenylcyclopropenone sensitization with weekly scalp DPC. The sequences come from whole blood, collected in connection with sensitization to the hapten diphenylcyclopropenone (DPC). The receptors originated from a woman in her 30s with alopecia areata. Some clones in this sample may be carry-over from other donors' samples.

This clonotype was picked up a small number of times. This chain connects TRBV21-1 to TRBJ2-7; the table's D call TRBD2 went unverified against the DNA. TRBV21-1 constitutes a pseudogene. The CDR3 is made up of 15 amino acids. The chain's CDR3 is CASSSIAGVTYEQYF. The CDR3 coding sequence is TGTGCCAGCAGCAGTATAGCGGGGGTTACCTACGAGCAGTACTTC.

This chain joins TRBV6-1 and TRBJ1-1, with D hard to call. Per germline, CDR1 MNHNS and CDR2 SASEGT. Trimming shortened V by 6 bases and J by 4 bases, and 15 bases separated the two germline ends. The CDR3 contains 14 residues. CDR3 coding DNA: TGTGCCAGCAGATTTCACGGAGGTAGCACTGAAGCTTTCTTT. Its translation is CASRFHGGSTEAFF.

At least ten counts were recorded for this clonotype. The chain couples TRBV5-1 to TRBJ1-3, with 7 bases lining up with TRBD1. The CDR3 length is 15 residues. In germline, CDR1 is SGHRS, CDR2 YFSETQ. V shed 0 bases and J 0 bases; nucleotides not matched to a gene: 0. The CDR3 protein is CASSLGTGSGNTIYF. The CDR3 DNA sequence: TGCGCCAGCAGCTTGGGGACAGGCTCTGGAAACACCATATATTTT.

The CDR3 is CSAREATGVAYEQYF. CDR3 nucleotide sequence: TGCAGTGCTAGAGAAGCGACAGGGGTAGCCTACGAGCAGTACTTC. V gene TRBV20-1 combines with J gene TRBJ2-7; 8 bases line up with TRBD1. Germline trimming cut 0 bases from V and 2 bases from J; bases unmatched to any gene: 6. The germline V gene encodes CDR1 DFQATT and CDR2 SNEGSKA (reference sequence). The CDR3 has 15 residues.

The rearrangement joins TRBV7-2 to TRBJ2-3; perhaps TRBD1 as D (5 bases). From germline, CDR1 is SGHTA and CDR2 FQGNSA. V lost 5 bases and J 8 bases, leaving 14 bases between the germline ends. This CDR3 has 13 residues. CDR3 loop: CASSLLGPSTQYF. The CDR3 region has the DNA TGTGCCAGCAGCCTCTTGGGGCCCAGTACGCAGTATTTT.

This clonotype was seen at least ten times. The V and J genes are TRBV7-2 and TRBJ2-5, with TRBD2 matching over 14 bases. CDR1 SGHTA and CDR2 FQGNSA come from the germline V gene. Trimming at V came to 4 bases and at J to 4 bases, leaving 2 bases not matched to a gene. The CDR3 spans 15 residues. CDR3 region: CASSWGTSGGETQYF. CDR3 DNA sequence: TGTGCCAGCAGCTGGGGGACTAGCGGGGGAGAGACCCAGTACTTC.

This clonotype was seen repeatedly, ten times or more. The rearrangement joins TRBV6-5 to TRBJ1-1, with D possibly being TRBD1 (5 bases). The CDR3 contains 11 residues. Germline V lookup: CDR1 MNHEY, CDR2 SVGAGI. V was clipped by 8 bases and J by 6 bases, with 10 bases between them. CDR3 loop: CASYRDAEAFF. Here the CDR3 DNA reads TGTGCCAGCTACCGGGACGCTGAAGCTTTCTTT.

This chain connects TRBV10-3 to TRBJ1-6; unclear D gene. This CDR3 has 12 residues. Per the germline V gene, CDR1 is ENHRY and CDR2 is SYGVKD. V was clipped by 11 bases and J by 7 bases, with 12 bases between them. CDR3 protein: CAVRQTNSPLHF. The CDR3, as DNA: TGTGCCGTTAGGCAGACAAATTCACCCCTCCACTTT.

The chain couples TRBV29-1 to TRBJ1-1; 9 bases are shared with TRBD1. CDR3 length equals 15 residues. Trimming removed 4 bases from V and 4 bases from J; junction bases left unmatched: 10. CDR1 is SQVTM, CDR2 ANQGSEA, per germline. As DNA, the CDR3 is TGCAGCGTTGGTAGGGACAGGGAGGTCGTCACTGAAGCTTTCTTT. Protein product: CSVGRDREVVTEAFF.

This clonotype was detected only a few times. V is TRBV6-1 and J is TRBJ1-5, with D perhaps matching TRBD1 (5 bases). CDR1 is MNHNS and CDR2 is SASEGT in the germline V gene. V lost 7 bases and J 2 bases, leaving 12 bases between the germline ends. The CDR3 contains 14 residues. The CDR3 nucleotides are TGTGCCAGCAAGTTGGGGGGGGGCAATCAGCCCCAGCATTTT. Translating it yields CASKLGGGNQPQHF.

There are many counts of this clonotype. The chain joins TRBV7-2 to TRBJ2-1; D tentatively fits TRBD1 or TRBD2 (6 bases each). CDR1 is SGHTA and CDR2 is FQGNSA in the germline V gene. V lost 7 bases to trimming and J lost 1 base, with 14 bases between them. There are 15 residues in the CDR3. CDR3: CASTWGATSYNEQFF. CDR3 DNA: TGTGCCAGCACCTGGGGGGCAACTTCCTACAATGAGCAGTTCTTC.

This rearrangement joins TRBV10-3 to TRBJ2-7, with D perhaps matching TRBD2 (6 bases). The CDR3 spans 13 residues. The germline V gene encodes CDR1 ENHRY and CDR2 SYGVKD. Trimming cost V 10 bases and J 0 bases, with 13 bases left between them. In DNA form, the CDR3 reads TGTGCCACCTCCGGGGGTAGCTCCTACGAGCAGTACTTC. Translated, it gives CATSGGSSYEQYF.

This clonotype was recorded at least ten times. This chain links TRBV20-1 with TRBJ2-3; D unresolved. This CDR3 comprises 12 residues. V gave up 3 bases and J gave up 2 bases, with 6 bases separating them. Germline values: CDR1 DFQATT, CDR2 SNEGSKA (reference sequence). The CDR3 protein is CSASVNTDTQYF. The CDR3 nucleotides are TGCAGTGCTAGCGTAAACACAGATACGCAGTATTTT.

This clonotype turned up a few times. V usage is TRBV20-1 and J usage is TRBJ1-5; D might be TRBD1 (6 bases). The CDR3 is 13 residues long. Between the trimmed V and J ends, which lost 6 bases and 5 bases, there was a span of 14 bases. CDR1 and CDR2 from the germline V gene are DFQATT and SNEGSKA (reference sequence). Here the CDR3 DNA reads TGCAGTGCGAAAGGACAGCCAGATCAGCCCCAGCATTTT. It specifies CSAKGQPDQPQHF.

At least ten counts were recorded for this clonotype. The rearrangement uses TRBV20-1 and TRBJ1-5; 7 bases map to TRBD1. This CDR3 region has 15 residues. Germline CDR1 and CDR2: DFQATT and SNEGSKA (reference sequence). The CDR3, as DNA: TGCAGCGCGGGGGCAGGGGGAAGTAGCAATCAGCCCCAGCATTTT. Protein: CSAGAGGSSNQPQHF.